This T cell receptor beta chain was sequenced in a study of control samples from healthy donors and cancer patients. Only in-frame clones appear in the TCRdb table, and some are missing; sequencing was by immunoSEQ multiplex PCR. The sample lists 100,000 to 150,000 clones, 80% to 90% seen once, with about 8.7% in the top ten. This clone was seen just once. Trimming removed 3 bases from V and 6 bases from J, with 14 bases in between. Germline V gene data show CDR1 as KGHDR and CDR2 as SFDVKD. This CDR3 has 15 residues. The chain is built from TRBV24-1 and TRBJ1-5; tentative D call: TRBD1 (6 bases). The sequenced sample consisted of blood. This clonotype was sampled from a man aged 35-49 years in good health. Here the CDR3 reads CATSDPRRGSQPQHF. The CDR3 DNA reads TGTGCCACCAGTGATCCGCGCAGGGGCTCTCAGCCCCAGCATTTT.